This T cell receptor (beta chain) is from a study of graft-versus-host responses after intestinal transplantation. Whole-study findings and limits: In patients with graft-donor T cell macrochimerism, allograft graft-versus-host to host-versus-graft clonal ratios were high.

In regard to this clone: Its antigen remains unidentified.

Using immunoSEQ multiplex PCR, the repertoire was profiled, and TCRdb retains in-frame clones only, with some absent. The table lists 50,000 to 75,000 clones, about 89% of them singletons. This CDR3 region has 13 residues. Trimming removed 1 base from V and 0 bases from J, with 4 bases in between. CDR1 is MNHNY, CDR2 SVGAGI, per germline (reference sequence). Intraepithelial plus lamina propria lymphocytes were released by processing graft tissue. This sequence originates from a human patient who received an intestinal transplant, so some T cells may come from the graft donor. This rearrangement joins TRBV6-6 to TRBJ2-7; D remains unclear. The source material was ileum tissue, sampled 350 to 400 days after transplant. The CDR3 spells CASSYLGSYEQYF. CDR3 nucleotides: TGTGCCAGCAGTTACTTGGGCTCCTACGAGCAGTACTTC.